Listed below are T cell receptor beta chains from one sample, sequenced in a study of blood T cell repertoires in COVID-19. The assay was immunoSEQ multiplex PCR, and TCRdb's table has in-frame clones only and misses some. Of about 200,000 clones in the sample, 70% to 90% were seen once. The material sequenced was peripheral blood. Receptor source: a woman older than 75 with acute or convalescent COVID-19. Each CDR3 is given with its conserved first and last residue. D genes are given only for firm matches. Expanded clones get a size class; other rows say once, few or many, or leave the size out.

TRBV6-4	TRBJ2-1	TRBD2	once	TGTGCCAGCAGTGACTCCCCTACTAGCGGGTCCTACAATGAGCAGTTCTTC	CASSDSPTSGSYNEQFF
TRBV5-5	TRBJ2-3	TRBD2	-	TGTGCCAGCAGCCGACTAGCGGGAGTGGTTACAGATACGCAGTATTTT	CASSRLAGVVTDTQYF
TRBV20-1	TRBJ2-3	TRBD2	-	TGCAGTGCTAGTAAAAGGGACCGGGGGGTCGCGATCCCAGATACGCAGTATTTT	CSASKRDRGVAIPDTQYF
TRBV9	TRBJ2-7	TRBD1	-	TGTGCCAGCAGCGTAGGAACAGGGGGTATCTACGAGCAGTACTTC	CASSVGTGGIYEQYF
TRBV5-1	TRBJ2-2	-	-	TGCGCCAGCAGGGGCGGGCCTAGCGATTCGACCGGGGAGCTGTTTTTT	CASRGGPSDSTGELFF
TRBV9	TRBJ1-1	-	-	TGTGCCAGCAGCATACAACAGGCGGGATCCACTGAAGCTTTCTTT	CASSIQQAGSTEAFF
TRBV14	TRBJ1-4	TRBD1	-	TGTGCCAGCAGCCTCTCCTTTGGACAGGGCGAGGAAAAACTGTTTTTT	CASSLSFGQGEEKLFF
TRBV19	TRBJ1-2	TRBD1	-	TGTGCCAGTAGTACCCCGGACAGGAACTATGGCTACACCTTC	CASSTPDRNYGYTF
TRBV7-9	TRBJ2-6	TRBD1	-	TGTGCCAGCAGCTTAGGGACAGGCCGGAGCGCTGGGGCCAACGTCCTGACTTTC	CASSLGTGRSAGANVLTF
TRBV2	TRBJ2-3	TRBD2	-	TGTGCCAGCAGTCGAGCGGGAGGGTTCGTAACAGATACGCAGTATTTT	CASSRAGGFVTDTQYF
TRBV18	TRBJ1-1	TRBD1	-	TGTGCCAGCTCACAACAGACAGGGATGGACACTGAAGCTTTCTTT	CASSQQTGMDTEAFF
TRBV3-1/TRBV3-2	TRBJ2-7	-	-	TGTGCCAGCAGTAGACTAAGCTCCTACGAGCAGTACTTC	CASSRLSSYEQYF
TRBV11-3	TRBJ2-1	TRBD2	-	TGTGCCAGCAGCAAGGGACTAGCGGGGGGCGAGCAGTTCTTC	CASSKGLAGGEQFF
TRBV14	TRBJ1-2	TRBD1	-	TGTGCCAGCAGCCAAGCCCTCCTCTTGACAGGGAGTGGCTACACCTTC	CASSQALLLTGSGYTF
TRBV20-1	TRBJ1-2	-	-	TGCAGTGGTAAAGCCCTCTATGGCTACACCTTC	CSGKALYGYTF
TRBV18	TRBJ1-1	-	-	TGTGCCAGCTCAGGAGACATGTCGGGGGTTGAAGCTTTCTTT	CASSGDMSGVEAFF
TRBV9	TRBJ1-1	-	-	TGTGCCAGCAGCGTCTCCCCGACAGGGAACACTGAAGCTTTCTTT	CASSVSPTGNTEAFF
TRBV24-1	TRBJ2-3	-	-	TGTGCCACCAGTGATTTGAGGGGCAGCACAGATACGCAGTATTTT	CATSDLRGSTDTQYF
TRBV6-1	TRBJ2-7	TRBD2	few	TGTGCCAGCAGTGAAGGTGGGCTAGCGGGAAGCTTC	CASSEGGLAGSF
TRBV6-6	TRBJ1-2	-	few	TGTGCCAGCAGTTACTCGACGGCAGGCTCCTATGGCTACACCTTC	CASSYSTAGSYGYTF
TRBV9	TRBJ1-4	-	once	TGTGCCAGCAGCCTGCGGACAGCAACTAATGAAAAACTGTTTTTT	CASSLRTATNEKLFF
TRBV7-2	TRBJ2-5	TRBD2	-	TGTGCCAGCAGCTTCTTAGCGGGAGTCCCGGAGACCCAGTACTTC	CASSFLAGVPETQYF
TRBV7-2	TRBJ2-7	TRBD1	-	TGTGCCAGCAGCTTAGAGGTGACAGGGTTCCACGAGCAGTACTTC	CASSLEVTGFHEQYF
TRBV6-6	TRBJ2-7	-	-	TGTGCCAGCAGTTACGACCAAACCGGGTACGAGCAGTACTTC	CASSYDQTGYEQYF
TRBV7-2	TRBJ2-1	TRBD2	-	TGTGCCAGCAGCCTAGGAGACGGGAGGTGGAGGTACAATGAGCAGTTCTTC	CASSLGDGRWRYNEQFF
TRBV12-3/TRBV12-4	TRBJ2-7	-	once	TGTGCCAGCAGTTATAACAGATACGAGCAGTACTTC	CASSYNRYEQYF
TRBV6-6	TRBJ1-5	TRBD1	few	TGTGCCAGCAGTCGGGACAGGGGTAGATTGGCCCAGCATTTT	CASSRDRGRLAQHF
TRBV28	TRBJ2-7	TRBD2	-	TGTGCCAGCAGTTTTTTCCGGGAGGGCCTCTACGAGCAGTACTTC	CASSFFREGLYEQYF
TRBV7-2	TRBJ2-2	-	-	TGTGCCAGCAGCCTACAGCAATCGTTCACCGGGGAGCTGTTTTTT	CASSLQQSFTGELFF
TRBV5-4	TRBJ1-1	-	-	TGTGCCAGCAGCATGAGGTTGAACACTGAAGCTTTCTTT	CASSMRLNTEAFF
TRBV5-4	TRBJ2-1	-	-	TGTGCCAGCTCGCCCCGATCCGGCGGGATCATCTATGAGCAGTTCTTC	CASSPRSGGIIYEQFF
TRBV4-3	TRBJ2-7	-	-	TGCGCCAGCAGCCAAGATCGACAGCCGTCCTACGAGCAGTACTTC	CASSQDRQPSYEQYF
TRBV19	TRBJ2-3	-	-	TGTGCCACCCGCATGTCAGTGGGAGCAGATACGCAGTATTTT	CATRMSVGADTQYF
TRBV18	TRBJ2-1	TRBD2	-	TGTGCCAGCTCACTTTCAACACCGGGACTAGGTCGCAGTGAGCAGTTCTTC	CASSLSTPGLGRSEQFF
TRBV27	TRBJ2-4	TRBD2	-	TGTGCCAGCAGTTTATCGGCGGGGGGCCCTCAGGGGGCCAAAAACATTCAGTACTTC	CASSLSAGGPQGAKNIQYF
TRBV4-3	TRBJ2-7	TRBD1	-	TGCGCCAGCAGCCAGGTTGTAGGACAGGGCCTCTACGAGCAGTACTTC	CASSQVVGQGLYEQYF
TRBV6-6	TRBJ1-2	-	-	TGTGCCAGCAGTCTCCAACAGGTGAACTATGGCTACACCTTC	CASSLQQVNYGYTF
TRBV3-1/TRBV3-2	TRBJ2-1	TRBD2	-	TGTGCCAGCAGCCAAGATACAGGACTAGCGGGAGCCAATGAGCAGTTCTTC	CASSQDTGLAGANEQFF
TRBV7-3	TRBJ2-1	-	-	TGTGCCAGCAGCTTAAATGTCGACAATGAGCAGTTCTTC	CASSLNVDNEQFF
TRBV5-5	TRBJ2-7	TRBD1	-	TGTGCCAGCAGTTTGCCAGGGGGCCTCTACGAGCAGTACTTC	CASSLPGGLYEQYF
TRBV9	TRBJ2-5	TRBD1	-	TGTGCCAGCAGCGTAGGACAGGGGAAAGGGCAAGAGACCCAGTACTTC	CASSVGQGKGQETQYF
TRBV19	TRBJ1-2	-	-	TGTGCCAGTAGTATAATAGGTGGAGGCACCACCCTGTCTAACTATGGCTACACCTTC	CASSIIGGGTTLSNYGYTF
TRBV19	TRBJ1-5	TRBD1	-	TGTGCCAGTAGTATCTCCCCAGGGGGCGCGGGCAATCAGCCCCAGCATTTT	CASSISPGGAGNQPQHF
TRBV19	TRBJ2-3	TRBD2	-	TGTGCCAGTAGTGTGCTAGCGGGAGGACCAGATACGCAGTATTTT	CASSVLAGGPDTQYF
TRBV19	TRBJ2-2	TRBD2	few	TGTGCCAGTACCCATGGGCAAGTACACTGGACTAGCGGTTATAACACCGGGGAGCTGTTTTTT	CASTHGQVHWTSGYNTGELFF
TRBV6-5	TRBJ1-2	-	-	TGTGCCAGCAGTTTCAGTCCCGGCGGTGGTGGCTACACCTTC	CASSFSPGGGGYTF
TRBV7-8	TRBJ2-3	TRBD1	-	TGTGCCAGCAGCTCCAGGACAGGGGCCTTCACAGATACGCAGTATTTT	CASSSRTGAFTDTQYF